The 27 T cell receptor beta chains given below trace back to one sample, sequenced in a study of shared clonotypes between healthy human individuals. TCRdb's table, derived via immunoSEQ multiplex PCR, lists solely in-frame clones and lacks some. Altogether about 980,000 clones are present, roughly 72% being singletons, with the ten largest covering about 1.5%. The sequencing input was memory CD4+ T cells sorted from blood. Regarding subset: CD45RA-negative fraction. These receptors were collected from a man younger than 35 in good health.

The chain joins TRBV7-2 to TRBJ2-4; unclear D gene. The ends were cut back, 1 base at V and 2 bases at J, with 12 bases in the middle. The CDR3 sequence is 16 residues long. Germline V CDR1 and CDR2: SGHTA, FQGNSA. The CDR3 is CASSLDFRATKNIQYF. DNA for the CDR3: TGTGCCAGCAGCTTAGATTTCCGGGCCACCAAAAACATTCAGTACTTC.

In this sample, this clone turned up once. This rearrangement joins TRBV28 to TRBJ1-2; 8 nucleotides line up with TRBD1. Germline loops: CDR1 MDHEN, CDR2 SYDVKM. The CDR3 covers 14 residues. J was trimmed by 7 bases and V by 6 bases; bases with no gene match: 10. The CDR3 region is CASREQGDWSGYTF. The CDR3 DNA is TGTGCCAGCAGGGAACAGGGGGATTGGAGTGGCTACACCTTC.

This clone was picked up one time. The chain carries TRBV5-1 and TRBJ1-4, with no clear D. V lost 0 bases and J 0 bases, leaving 6 bases between the germline ends. CDR3 size: 15 residues. Germline values: CDR1 SGHRS, CDR2 YFSETQ. The CDR3 here is CASSLDPTTNEKLFF. The CDR3 coding sequence is TGCGCCAGCAGCTTGGATCCAACAACTAATGAAAAACTGTTTTTT.

The chain has TRBV9 and TRBJ2-1; 12 bases fit TRBD2. CDR3 length equals 18 residues. J gave up 0 bases and V 0 bases, and 4 bases lay outside the gene matches. Germline CDR1 SGDLS, CDR2 YYNGEE. The CDR3 coding sequence is TGTGCCAGCAGCGTAGGACTAGCGGGGGTGTTCTCCTACAATGAGCAGTTCTTC. It yields the protein CASSVGLAGVFSYNEQFF.

This clone came up many times. At the DNA level, this CDR3 is encoded by other sequences in the same sample as well. The chain links TRBV30 to TRBJ1-5; D is ambiguous. Germline V gene lookup returns CDR1 GTSNPN and CDR2 SVGIG (reference sequence). V shed 4 bases and J shed 2 bases, with 9 bases lying between them. This CDR3 has 13 amino acids. CDR3 loop: CAWTPGGNQPQHF. CDR3 nucleotides: TGTGCCTGGACTCCGGGAGGCAATCAGCCCCAGCATTTT.

This clone was observed a few times. The chain uses TRBV2 and TRBJ1-6, with D hard to call. Germline CDR1 is SNHLY and CDR2 is FYNNEI. With 3 bases removed from V and 0 bases from J, the gap between germline ends came to 9 bases. The length of the CDR3 is 16 residues. CDR3 residues: CASSDVRSSYNSPLHF. The CDR3 nucleotides read TGTGCCAGCAGTGATGTCCGAAGCTCCTATAATTCACCCCTCCACTTT.

The V call is TRBV10-3, the J call TRBJ1-4; 9 nucleotides agree with TRBD1. V lost 5 bases to trimming and J lost 4 bases; unmatched junction nucleotides: 5. The CDR3 spans 15 residues. Germline CDR1 reads ENHRY; CDR2 reads SYGVKD. The CDR3 protein is CAISTPTGGNEKLFF. The CDR3 nucleotides are TGTGCCATCAGTACCCCGACAGGGGGTAATGAAAAACTGTTTTTT.

This chain uses TRBV10-3 with TRBJ2-7; TRBD2 agrees at 8 bases. The CDR3 loop spans 13 amino acids. V lost 6 bases and J lost 7; bases outside the gene matches: 8. CDR1 and CDR2 from the germline V gene are ENHRY and SYGVKD. The CDR3 region is CAIRGLAGGEQYF. CDR3 nucleotide sequence: TGTGCCATCAGAGGGCTAGCGGGTGGGGAGCAGTACTTC.

The chain joins TRBV25-1 to TRBJ2-1; TRBD1 or TRBD2 may be the D gene (5 bases each). Germline V gene lookup returns CDR1 MGHDK and CDR2 SYGVNS. The CDR3 consists of 14 residues. Trimming took off 6 bases at V and 0 bases at J, with 9 bases between the two ends. Here the CDR3 reads CASRGRSSYNEQFF. CDR3 sequence (DNA): TGTGCCAGCAGGGGACGGAGCTCCTACAATGAGCAGTTCTTC.

As to this clone: Other DNA sequences in this sample translate to the same CDR3. This rearrangement joins TRBV28 to TRBJ2-6; D gene uncertain. V was clipped by 5 bases and J by 1 base, with 6 bases between them. The CDR3 covers 14 residues. Germline values: CDR1 MDHEN, CDR2 SYDVKM. The CDR3 loop is CASSRVSGANVLTF. CDR3 DNA sequence: TGTGCCAGCAGTCGGGTATCTGGGGCCAACGTCCTGACTTTC.

J is TRBJ2-2 and V is TRBV9, with a tentative D call TRBD2 (5 bases). Trimming stripped 7 bases from V and 3 bases from J, with 16 bases between. The CDR3 runs 15 residues. Germline V lookup: CDR1 SGDLS, CDR2 YYNGEE. The CDR3 sequence is CASGYSSGYTGELFF. The CDR3 DNA sequence: TGTGCCAGCGGGTATTCCAGCGGCTACACCGGGGAGCTGTTTTTT.

This clone appeared many times. V is TRBV7-8 and J is TRBJ2-3, with 10 bases fitting TRBD2. The CDR3 is made up of 16 amino acids. Germline values: CDR1 SGHVS, CDR2 FQNEAQ. The ends lost 4 bases at V and 0 bases at J; junction bases unmatched: 4. DNA for the CDR3: TGTGCCAGCAGCTCTCTAGCGGGAGAGAGCACAGATACGCAGTATTTT. It translates to CASSSLAGESTDTQYF. Looking up the rest from reference TRBV7-8 and TRBJ2-3 gives the full variable domain: GAGVSQSPRYKVAKRGQDVALRCDPISGHVSLFWYQQALGQGPEFLTYFQNEAQLDKSGLPSDRFFAERPEGSVSTLKIQRTQQEDSAVYLCASSSLAGESTDTQYFGPGTRLTVL.

The rearrangement links TRBV19 to TRBJ2-1; 7 bases match TRBD2. Germline V gene data show CDR1 as LNHDA and CDR2 as SQIVND (reference sequence). The CDR3 totals 16 residues. Trimming removed 9 bases from V and 3 bases from J; junction bases left unmatched: 14. The CDR3 DNA is TGTGCCAGCTCCGAGTTCGAAGCGGGACTCTACAATGAGCAGTTCTTC. Protein sequence: CASSEFEAGLYNEQFF.

This sequence joins TRBV5-1 and TRBJ2-2; 8 positions agree with TRBD1. The CDR3 loop spans 16 amino acids. Germline CDR1 reads SGHRS; CDR2 reads YFSETQ. V was clipped by 4 bases and J by 2 bases; unmatched bases: 7. CDR3 amino acids: CASSPRTGINTGELFF. The CDR3 bases are TGCGCCAGCAGCCCTCGGACAGGGATCAACACCGGGGAGCTGTTTTTT. The variable domain in full, completed from reference TRBV5-1 and TRBJ2-2, reads KAGVTQTPRYLIKTRGQQVTLSCSPISGHRSVSWYQQTPGQGLQFLFEYFSETQRNKGNFPGRFSGRQFSNSRSEMNVSTLELGDSALYLCASSPRTGINTGELFFGEGSRLTVL.

The chain carries TRBV5-4 and TRBJ1-1, with 8 bases aligning to TRBD1. The length of the CDR3 is 15 residues. V lost 4 bases to trimming and J lost 4 bases; unmatched junction nucleotides: 9. Germline lookup yields CDR1 SGHNT and CDR2 YYREEE (reference sequence). CDR3 nucleotide sequence: TGTGCCAGCAGCCCTCGACAGGGGAAGGGCACTGAAGCTTTCTTT. Translated: CASSPRQGKGTEAFF.

V usage is TRBV5-6 and J usage is TRBJ2-3; no clear D gene. V lost 2 bases, J lost 0 bases, and 10 bases lay in between. Germline CDR1 reads SGHDT; CDR2 reads YYEEEE. CDR3 length: 15 amino acids. CDR3 amino acids: CASSFGPTSTDTQYF. CDR3 coding DNA: TGTGCCAGCAGCTTCGGACCCACTAGCACAGATACGCAGTATTTT.

The gene calls are TRBV6-6 and TRBJ2-3; 12 positions agree with TRBD2. Germline trimming cut 8 bases from V and 6 bases from J; bases unmatched to any gene: 12. Germline-derived CDR1 and CDR2 are MNHNY and SVGAGI (reference sequence). This CDR3 contains 16 residues. CDR3 coding DNA: TGTGCCAGCGGATCGGGGGGACTAGCGGGCATTGATACGCAGTATTTT. Its translation: CASGSGGLAGIDTQYF.

The chain recombines TRBV10-3 with TRBJ2-2; the match to TRBD2 covers 13 bases. Germline V gene sequence: CDR1 ENHRY, CDR2 SYGVKD. This CDR3 is 14 amino acids long. V lost 9 bases to trimming and J lost 7 bases; unmatched junction nucleotides: 5. The CDR3 is CAIGLAGVLGELFF. DNA of the CDR3: TGTGCCATTGGACTAGCGGGGGTGCTCGGGGAGCTGTTTTTT.

About this clone: The identical CDR3 is also encoded by other nucleotide sequences in the sample. J is TRBJ1-5 and V is TRBV7-2; D is unclear. Germline assignment: CDR1 SGHTA and CDR2 FQGNSA. The CDR3 is made up of 14 amino acids. V lost 2 bases and J lost 2, with 7 bases in between. The CDR3 loop is CASSLNRGNQPQHF. CDR3 in DNA: TGTGCCAGCAGCTTAAACCGGGGCAATCAGCCCCAGCATTTT.

The gene calls are TRBV5-6 and TRBJ2-7; 8 bases agree with TRBD1. The V gene's germline CDR1 is SGHDT and CDR2 YYEEEE. The length of the CDR3 is 14 residues. V lost 5 bases, J lost 5 bases, and 9 bases stayed unmatched. This chain's CDR3 is CASRRTGLGDEQYF. The CDR3 coding sequence is TGTGCCAGCAGAAGGACAGGGTTAGGTGACGAGCAGTACTTC.

CDR3 protein: CASSLVGNEKLFF. CDR3 in DNA: TGTGCCAGCAGCTTAGTGGGTAATGAAAAACTGTTTTTT. The chain employs TRBV7-9 and TRBJ1-4, with D hard to call. The CDR3 is 13 residues long. CDR1 and CDR2 (germline): SEHNR, FQNEAQ (reference sequence). V was shortened by 1 base and J by 4 bases, with 4 bases between the two germline ends.

The chain has TRBV7-2 and TRBJ1-2, with TRBD1 identical over 8 bases. With 4 bases clipped from V and 7 bases from J, the junction kept 8 bases outside the gene matches. Germline loops: CDR1 SGHTA, CDR2 FQGNSA. The CDR3 is made up of 14 amino acids. The CDR3 DNA is TGTGCCAGCAGCTCCCCGTCAGGGGGCGGTGGCTACACCTTC. As protein: CASSSPSGGGGYTF.

The rearrangement joins TRBV5-1 to TRBJ2-5, with TRBD1 identical over 9 bases. J lost 4 bases, V lost 4 bases, and 5 bases had no gene match. Germline CDR1 SGHRS, CDR2 YFSETQ. This CDR3 is 14 amino acids long. The CDR3 coding sequence is TGCGCCAGCAGCCTACCGGGACAGGGAGAGACCCAGTACTTC. It codes for CASSLPGQGETQYF. Full variable domain (rest looked up from reference TRBV5-1 and TRBJ2-5): KAGVTQTPRYLIKTRGQQVTLSCSPISGHRSVSWYQQTPGQGLQFLFEYFSETQRNKGNFPGRFSGRQFSNSRSEMNVSTLELGDSALYLCASSLPGQGETQYFGPGTRLLVL.

The V call is TRBV10-1, the J call TRBJ2-1, with TRBD2 matching 8 bases. This CDR3 region has 11 residues. Germline CDR1 and CDR2: WNHNN and SYGVQD (reference sequence). The J segment lost 15 bases and the V segment lost 6 bases, leaving 7 bases of the junction unmatched. CDR3 loop: CASSAGLARFF. The CDR3 DNA reads as TGCGCCAGCAGCGCCGGACTAGCCCGGTTCTTC.

This clone was found a few times. CDR3 sequence reads: CASSRGWGSYEQYF. CDR3 bases: TGTGCCAGCAGTCGGGGTTGGGGCTCCTACGAGCAGTACTTC. The chain combines TRBV27 with TRBJ2-7; D may be TRBD2 (5 bases). Per the germline V gene, CDR1 is MNHEY and CDR2 is SMNVEV (reference sequence). CDR3 size: 14 residues. Trimming removed 5 bases from V and 0 bases from J, with 11 bases in between.

The table lists this clone with a count of one. V usage is TRBV10-2 and J usage is TRBJ2-7; TRBD1 aligns across 9 bases. The ends lost 6 bases at V and 5 bases at J; junction bases unmatched: 5. Germline V lookup: CDR1 WSHSY, CDR2 SAAADI. The CDR3 length is 13 residues. CDR3 protein: CASRGDRVHEQYF. In DNA form, the CDR3 reads TGCGCCAGCAGAGGGGACAGGGTCCACGAGCAGTACTTC.

The rearrangement uses TRBV5-1 and TRBJ1-4; 8 bases map to TRBD1. This CDR3 region has 16 residues. Germline V CDR1 and CDR2: SGHRS, YFSETQ. V trimming: 4 bases; J trimming: 14 bases; junction bases outside the gene matches: 19. DNA for the CDR3: TGCGCCAGCAGCCCAGGGACAGGAGGCGAGTCGGTTAACCTGTTTTTT. Translating it yields CASSPGTGGESVNLFF.